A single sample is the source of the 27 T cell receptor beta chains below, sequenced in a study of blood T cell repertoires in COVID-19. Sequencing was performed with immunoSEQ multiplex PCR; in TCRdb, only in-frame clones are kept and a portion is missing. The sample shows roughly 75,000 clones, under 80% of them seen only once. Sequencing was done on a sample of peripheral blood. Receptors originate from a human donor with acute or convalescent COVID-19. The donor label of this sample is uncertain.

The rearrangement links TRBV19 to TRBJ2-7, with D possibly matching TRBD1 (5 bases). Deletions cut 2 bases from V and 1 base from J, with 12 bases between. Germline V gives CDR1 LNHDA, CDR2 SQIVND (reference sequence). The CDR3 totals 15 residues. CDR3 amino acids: CASSINGATSYEQYF. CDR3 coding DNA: TGTGCCAGTAGTATAAATGGGGCAACATCCTACGAGCAGTACTTC.

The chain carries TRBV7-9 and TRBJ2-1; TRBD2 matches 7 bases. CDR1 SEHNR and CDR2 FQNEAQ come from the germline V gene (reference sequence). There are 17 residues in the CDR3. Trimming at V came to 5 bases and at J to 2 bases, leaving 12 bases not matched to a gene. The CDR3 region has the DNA TGTGCCAGCAGCCCAGCCGCCCGGCGGGAGCCCTACAATGAGCAGTTCTTC. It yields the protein CASSPAARREPYNEQFF.

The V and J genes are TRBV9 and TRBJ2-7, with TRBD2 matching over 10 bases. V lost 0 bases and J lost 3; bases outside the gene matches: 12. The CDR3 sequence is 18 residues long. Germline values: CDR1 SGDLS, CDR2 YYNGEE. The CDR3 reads CASSVAPHRTSGDYEQYF. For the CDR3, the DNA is TGTGCCAGCAGCGTAGCTCCCCATCGGACTAGCGGAGACTACGAGCAGTACTTC.

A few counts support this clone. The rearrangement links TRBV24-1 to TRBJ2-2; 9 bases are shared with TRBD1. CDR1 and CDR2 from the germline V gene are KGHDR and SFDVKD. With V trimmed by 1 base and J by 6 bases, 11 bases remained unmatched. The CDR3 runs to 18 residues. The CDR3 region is CATSDLAPGDREAGELFF. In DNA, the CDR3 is TGTGCCACCAGTGATTTAGCCCCCGGGGACAGGGAGGCCGGGGAGCTGTTTTTT.

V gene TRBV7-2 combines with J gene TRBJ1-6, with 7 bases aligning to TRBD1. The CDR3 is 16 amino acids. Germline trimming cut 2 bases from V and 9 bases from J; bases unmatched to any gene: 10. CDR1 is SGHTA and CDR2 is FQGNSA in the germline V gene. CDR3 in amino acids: CASSLTGRAGGSPLHF. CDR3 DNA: TGTGCCAGCAGCTTAACGGGTCGGGCAGGGGGTTCACCCCTCCACTTT.

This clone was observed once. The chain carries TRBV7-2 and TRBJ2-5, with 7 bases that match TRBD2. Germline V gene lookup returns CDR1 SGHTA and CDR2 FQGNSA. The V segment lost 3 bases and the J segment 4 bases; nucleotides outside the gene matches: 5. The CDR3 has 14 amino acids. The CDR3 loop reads CASSFGREIETQYF. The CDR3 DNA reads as TGTGCCAGCAGCTTTGGGCGGGAGATAGAGACCCAGTACTTC.

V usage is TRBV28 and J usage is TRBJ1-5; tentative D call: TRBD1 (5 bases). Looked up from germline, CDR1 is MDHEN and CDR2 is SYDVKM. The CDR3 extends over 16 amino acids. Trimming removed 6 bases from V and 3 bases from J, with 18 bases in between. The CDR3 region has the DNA TGTGCCAGCAGCCCCACCCAGGGATTTCCCAATCAGCCCCAGCATTTT. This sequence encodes CASSPTQGFPNQPQHF.

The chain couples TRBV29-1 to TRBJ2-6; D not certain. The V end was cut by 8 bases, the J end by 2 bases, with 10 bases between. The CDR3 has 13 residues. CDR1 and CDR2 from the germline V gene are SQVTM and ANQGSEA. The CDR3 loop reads CSHLEAGANVLTF. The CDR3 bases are TGCAGCCATCTAGAGGCTGGGGCCAACGTCCTGACTTTC. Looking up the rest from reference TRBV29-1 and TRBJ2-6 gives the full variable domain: SAVISQKPSRDICQRGTSLTIQCQVDSQVTMMFWYRQQPGQSLTLIATANQGSEATYESGFVIDKFPISRPNLTFSTLTVSNMSPEDSSIYLCSHLEAGANVLTFGAGSRLTVL.

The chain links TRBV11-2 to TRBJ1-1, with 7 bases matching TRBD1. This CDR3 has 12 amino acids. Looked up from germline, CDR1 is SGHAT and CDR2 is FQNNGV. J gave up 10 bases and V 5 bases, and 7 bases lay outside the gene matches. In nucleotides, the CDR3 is TGTGCCAGCAGCCTAAGGACAGGCGTAGCTTTCTTT. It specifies CASSLRTGVAFF.

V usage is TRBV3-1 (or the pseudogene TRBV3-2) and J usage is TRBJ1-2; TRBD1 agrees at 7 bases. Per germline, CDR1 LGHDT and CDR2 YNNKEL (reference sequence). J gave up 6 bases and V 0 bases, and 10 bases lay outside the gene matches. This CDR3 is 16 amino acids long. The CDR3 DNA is TGTGCCAGCAGCCAAGATCCCACAGGGGTAGGGGATGGCTACACCTTC. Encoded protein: CASSQDPTGVGDGYTF.

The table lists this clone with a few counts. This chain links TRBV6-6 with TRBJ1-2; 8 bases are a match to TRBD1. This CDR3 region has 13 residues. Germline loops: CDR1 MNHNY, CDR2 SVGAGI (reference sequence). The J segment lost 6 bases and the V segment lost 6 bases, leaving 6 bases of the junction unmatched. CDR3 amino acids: CASRTDRVDGYTF. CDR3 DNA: TGTGCCAGCAGAACGGACAGGGTGGATGGCTACACCTTC.

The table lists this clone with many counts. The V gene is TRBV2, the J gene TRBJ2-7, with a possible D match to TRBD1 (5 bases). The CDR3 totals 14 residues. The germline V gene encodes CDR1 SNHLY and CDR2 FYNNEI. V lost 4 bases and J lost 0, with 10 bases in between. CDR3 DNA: TGTGCCAGCAGTGCACAGGCTATCTCCTACGAGCAGTACGTC. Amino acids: CASSAQAISYEQYV.

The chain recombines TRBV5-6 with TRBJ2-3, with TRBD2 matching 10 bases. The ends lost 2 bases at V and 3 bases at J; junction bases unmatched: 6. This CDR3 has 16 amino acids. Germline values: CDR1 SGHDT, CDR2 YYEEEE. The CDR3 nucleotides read TGTGCCAGCAGCTTCGGTAGCGGGAGGAGAACAGATACGCAGTATTTT. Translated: CASSFGSGRRTDTQYF.

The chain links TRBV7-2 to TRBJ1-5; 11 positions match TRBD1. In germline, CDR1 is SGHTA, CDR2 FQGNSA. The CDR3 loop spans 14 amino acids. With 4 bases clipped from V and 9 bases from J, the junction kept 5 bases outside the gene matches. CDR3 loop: CASSSGQGERPQHF. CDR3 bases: TGTGCCAGCAGCTCGGGACAGGGGGAGAGGCCCCAGCATTTT.

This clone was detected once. CDR3 DNA: TGTGCCAGCAGACCGCGGACAGCCATGAACACTGAAGCTTTCTTT. It translates to CASRPRTAMNTEAFF. The gene calls are TRBV6-5 and TRBJ1-1; weak D call: TRBD1 (6 bases). The CDR3 has 15 residues. Trimming left V 6 bases short and J 0 bases short, with 14 bases between. The V gene's germline CDR1 is MNHEY and CDR2 SVGAGI.

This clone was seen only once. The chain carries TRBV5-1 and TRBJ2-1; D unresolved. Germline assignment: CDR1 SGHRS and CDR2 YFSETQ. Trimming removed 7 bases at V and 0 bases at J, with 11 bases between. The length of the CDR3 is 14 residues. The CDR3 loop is CASSPSPSYNEQFF. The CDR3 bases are TGCGCCAGCTCTCCGAGCCCCTCCTACAATGAGCAGTTCTTC.

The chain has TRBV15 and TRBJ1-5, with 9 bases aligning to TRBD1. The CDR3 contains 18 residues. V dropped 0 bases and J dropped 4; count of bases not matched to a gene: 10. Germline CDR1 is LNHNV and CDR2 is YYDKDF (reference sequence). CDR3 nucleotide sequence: TGTGCCACCAGCAGAGATGCGAACACCGGGACAGGGAATCAGCCCCAGCATTTT. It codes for CATSRDANTGTGNQPQHF.

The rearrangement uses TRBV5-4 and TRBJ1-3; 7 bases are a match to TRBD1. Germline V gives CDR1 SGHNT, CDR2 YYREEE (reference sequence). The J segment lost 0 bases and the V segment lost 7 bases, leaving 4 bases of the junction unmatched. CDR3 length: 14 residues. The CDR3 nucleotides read TGTGCCAGCGGAGGGGGCGTCTCTGGAAACACCATATATTTT. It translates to CASGGGVSGNTIYF.

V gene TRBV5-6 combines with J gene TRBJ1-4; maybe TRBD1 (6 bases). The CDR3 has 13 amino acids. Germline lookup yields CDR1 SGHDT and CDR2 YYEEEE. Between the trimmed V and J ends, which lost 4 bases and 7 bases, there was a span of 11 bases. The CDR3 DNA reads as TGTGCCAGCAGCCAGGCAGGGGCTGAAAAACTGTTTTTT. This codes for CASSQAGAEKLFF.

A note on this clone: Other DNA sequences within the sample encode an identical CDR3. As DNA, the CDR3 is TGTGCCAGCACAAGGGGGTCTAACTATGGCTACACCTTC. Translation gives CASTRGSNYGYTF. The chain joins TRBV6-5 to TRBJ1-2, with a weak D call TRBD1 (6 bases). V lost 7 bases and J 0 bases, leaving 9 bases between the germline ends. CDR1 and CDR2 from the germline V gene are MNHEY and SVGAGI. The CDR3 sequence is 13 residues long.

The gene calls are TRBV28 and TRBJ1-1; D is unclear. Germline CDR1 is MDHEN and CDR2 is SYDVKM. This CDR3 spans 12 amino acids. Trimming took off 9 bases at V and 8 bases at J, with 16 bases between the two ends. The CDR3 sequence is CASGYGRSEAFF. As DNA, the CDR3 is TGTGCCAGTGGTTACGGGAGGTCCGAAGCTTTCTTT.

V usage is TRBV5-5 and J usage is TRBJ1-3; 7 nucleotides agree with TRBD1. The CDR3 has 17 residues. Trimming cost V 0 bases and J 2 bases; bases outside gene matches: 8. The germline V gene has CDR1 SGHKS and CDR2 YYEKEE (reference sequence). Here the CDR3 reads CASSLEGASAAGNTIYF. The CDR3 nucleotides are TGTGCCAGCAGCTTGGAGGGGGCTTCGGCTGCTGGAAACACCATATATTTT.

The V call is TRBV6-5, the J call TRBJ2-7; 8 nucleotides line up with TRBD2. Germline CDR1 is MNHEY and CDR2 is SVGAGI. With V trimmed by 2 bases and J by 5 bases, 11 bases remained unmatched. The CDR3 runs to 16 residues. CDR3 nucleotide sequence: TGTGCCAGCAGTTACCGGGGTAGCGGGACTCCGGACGAGCAGTACTTC. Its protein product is CASSYRGSGTPDEQYF.

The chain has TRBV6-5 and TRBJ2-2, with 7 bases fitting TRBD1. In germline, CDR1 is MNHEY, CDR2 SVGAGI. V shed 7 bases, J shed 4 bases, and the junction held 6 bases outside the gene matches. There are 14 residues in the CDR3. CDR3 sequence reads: CASMRGLGTGELFF. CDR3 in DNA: TGTGCCAGCATGAGGGGGCTTGGCACCGGGGAGCTGTTTTTT.

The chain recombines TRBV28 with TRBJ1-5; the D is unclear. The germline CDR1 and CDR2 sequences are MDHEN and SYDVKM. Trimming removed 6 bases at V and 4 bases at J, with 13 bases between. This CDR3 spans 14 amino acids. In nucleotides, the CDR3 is TGTGCCAGCAGGTACAGCGGGCCTAATCAGCCCCAGCATTTT. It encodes CASRYSGPNQPQHF. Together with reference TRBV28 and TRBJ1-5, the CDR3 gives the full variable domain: DVKVTQSSRYLVKRTGEKVFLECVQDMDHENMFWYRQDPGLGLRLIYFSYDVKMKEKGDIPEGYSVSREKKERFSLILESASTNQTSMYLCASRYSGPNQPQHFGDGTRLSIL.

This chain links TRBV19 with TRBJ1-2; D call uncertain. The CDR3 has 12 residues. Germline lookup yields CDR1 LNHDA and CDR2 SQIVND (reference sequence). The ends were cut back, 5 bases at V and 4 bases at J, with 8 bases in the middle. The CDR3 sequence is CASSWEGYGYTF. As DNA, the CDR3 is TGTGCCAGTAGTTGGGAGGGCTATGGCTACACCTTC.

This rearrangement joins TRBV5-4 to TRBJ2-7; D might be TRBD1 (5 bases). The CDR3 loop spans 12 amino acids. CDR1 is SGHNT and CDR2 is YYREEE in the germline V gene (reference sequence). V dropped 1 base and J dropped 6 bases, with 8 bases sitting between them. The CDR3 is CASSLRQGEQYF. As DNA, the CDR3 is TGTGCCAGCAGCTTGCGGCAGGGCGAGCAGTACTTC.